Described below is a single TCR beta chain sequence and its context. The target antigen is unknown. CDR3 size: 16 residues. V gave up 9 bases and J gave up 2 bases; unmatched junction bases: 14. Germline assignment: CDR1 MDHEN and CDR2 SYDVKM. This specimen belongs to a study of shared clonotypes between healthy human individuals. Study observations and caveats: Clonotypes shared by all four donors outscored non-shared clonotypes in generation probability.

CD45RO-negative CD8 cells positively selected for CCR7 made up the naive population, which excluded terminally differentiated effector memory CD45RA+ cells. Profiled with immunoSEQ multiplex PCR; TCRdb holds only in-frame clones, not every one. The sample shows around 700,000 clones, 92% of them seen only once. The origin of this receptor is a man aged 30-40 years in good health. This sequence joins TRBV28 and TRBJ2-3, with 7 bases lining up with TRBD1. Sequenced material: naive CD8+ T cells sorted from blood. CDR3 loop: CASPPGETGLTDTQYF. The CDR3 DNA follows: TGTGCCAGTCCCCCCGGCGAGACAGGGCTCACAGATACGCAGTATTTT.